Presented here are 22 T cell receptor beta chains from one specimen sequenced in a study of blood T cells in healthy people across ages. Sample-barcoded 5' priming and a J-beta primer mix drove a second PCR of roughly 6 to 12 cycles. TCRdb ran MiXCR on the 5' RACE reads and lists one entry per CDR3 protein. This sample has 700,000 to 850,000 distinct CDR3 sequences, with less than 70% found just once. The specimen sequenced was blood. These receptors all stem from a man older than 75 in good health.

The CDR3 protein is CASSLAGRGRGNNGYTF. As DNA, the CDR3 is TGCGCCAGCAGCTTGGCCGGTCGGGGCAGGGGGAACAATGGCTACACCTTC. This chain links TRBV5-1 with TRBJ1-2, with 7 nucleotides matching TRBD1. The germline CDR1 and CDR2 sequences are SGHRS and YFSETQ. The CDR3 totals 17 residues. J lost 6 bases, V lost 0 bases, and 14 bases had no gene match.

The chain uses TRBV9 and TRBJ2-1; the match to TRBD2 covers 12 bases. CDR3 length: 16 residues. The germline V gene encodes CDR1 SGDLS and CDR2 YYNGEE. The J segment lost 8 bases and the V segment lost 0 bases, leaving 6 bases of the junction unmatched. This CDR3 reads CASSVAPRLAGDEQFF. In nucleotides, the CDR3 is TGTGCCAGCAGCGTAGCGCCTCGACTAGCGGGAGATGAGCAGTTCTTC.

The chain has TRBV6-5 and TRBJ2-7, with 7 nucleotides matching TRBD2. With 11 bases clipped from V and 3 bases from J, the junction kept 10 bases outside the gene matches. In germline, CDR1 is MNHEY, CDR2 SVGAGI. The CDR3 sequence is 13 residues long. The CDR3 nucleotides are TGTGCCTCCGGGCGTCGGGGGGACTACGAGCAGTACTTC. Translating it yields CASGRRGDYEQYF.

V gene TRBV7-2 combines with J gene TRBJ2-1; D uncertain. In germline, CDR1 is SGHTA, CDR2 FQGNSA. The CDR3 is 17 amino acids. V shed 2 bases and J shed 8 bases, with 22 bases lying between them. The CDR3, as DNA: TGTGCCAGCAGCTTAAGGTCTTTCGTGTTGAAAGGGCATGAGCAGTTCTTC. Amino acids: CASSLRSFVLKGHEQFF. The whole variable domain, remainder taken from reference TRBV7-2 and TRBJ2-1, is GAGVSQSPSNKVTEKGKDVELRCDPISGHTALYWYRQSLGQGLEFLIYFQGNSAPDKSGLPSDRFSAERTGGSVSTLTIQRTQQEDSAVYLCASSLRSFVLKGHEQFFGPGTRLTVL.

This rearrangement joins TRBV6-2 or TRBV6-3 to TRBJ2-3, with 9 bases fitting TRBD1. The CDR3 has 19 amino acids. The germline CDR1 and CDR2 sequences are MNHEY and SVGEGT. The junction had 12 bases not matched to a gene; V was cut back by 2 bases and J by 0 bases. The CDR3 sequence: CASSYTTGTGLSSTDTQYF. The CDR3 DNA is TGTGCCAGCAGTTACACGACCGGGACAGGGCTTTCTAGCACAGATACGCAGTATTTT.

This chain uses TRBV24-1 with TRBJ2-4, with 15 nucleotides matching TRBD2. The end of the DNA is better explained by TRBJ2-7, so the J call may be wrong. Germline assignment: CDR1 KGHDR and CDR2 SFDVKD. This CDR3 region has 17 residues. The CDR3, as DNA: TGTGCCACCAGTGACTACCCGGGACTAGCGGGAGGCTACGAGCAGTACTTC. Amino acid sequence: CATSDYPGLAGGYEQYF.

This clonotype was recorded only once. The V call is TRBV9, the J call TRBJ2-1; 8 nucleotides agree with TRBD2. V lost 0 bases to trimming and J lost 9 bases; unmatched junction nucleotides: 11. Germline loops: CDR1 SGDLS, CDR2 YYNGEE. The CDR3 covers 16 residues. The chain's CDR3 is CASSVAALAGGIEQFF. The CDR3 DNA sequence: TGTGCCAGCAGCGTAGCTGCGCTAGCGGGCGGAATTGAGCAGTTCTTC.

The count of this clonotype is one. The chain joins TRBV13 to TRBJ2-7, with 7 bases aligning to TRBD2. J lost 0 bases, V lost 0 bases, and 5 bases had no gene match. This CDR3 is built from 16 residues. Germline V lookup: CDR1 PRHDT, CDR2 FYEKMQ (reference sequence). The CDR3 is CASSLGRGTNSYEQYF. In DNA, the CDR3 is TGTGCCAGCAGCTTAGGGCGCGGGACTAACTCCTACGAGCAGTACTTC.

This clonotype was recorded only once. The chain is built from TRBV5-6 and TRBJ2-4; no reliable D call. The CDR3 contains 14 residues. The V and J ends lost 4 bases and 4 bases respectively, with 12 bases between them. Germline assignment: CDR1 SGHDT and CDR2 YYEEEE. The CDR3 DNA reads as TGTGCCAGCAGCCTGAAAGCCATTAAAAACATTCAGTACTTC. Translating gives CASSLKAIKNIQYF.

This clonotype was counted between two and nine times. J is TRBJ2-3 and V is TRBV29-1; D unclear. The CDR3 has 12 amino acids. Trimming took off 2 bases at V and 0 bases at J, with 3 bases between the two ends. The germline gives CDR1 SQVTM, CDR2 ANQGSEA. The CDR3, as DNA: TGCAGCGTTGAAATAAGCACAGATACGCAGTATTTT. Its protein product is CSVEISTDTQYF.

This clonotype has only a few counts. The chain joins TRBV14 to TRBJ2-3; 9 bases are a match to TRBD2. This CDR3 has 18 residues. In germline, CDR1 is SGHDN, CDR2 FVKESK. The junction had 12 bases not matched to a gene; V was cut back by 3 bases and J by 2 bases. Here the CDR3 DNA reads TGTGCCAGCAGCCAGCGCCTTGGTAGCGGGAGAGTCACAGATACGCAGTATTTT. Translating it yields CASSQRLGSGRVTDTQYF.

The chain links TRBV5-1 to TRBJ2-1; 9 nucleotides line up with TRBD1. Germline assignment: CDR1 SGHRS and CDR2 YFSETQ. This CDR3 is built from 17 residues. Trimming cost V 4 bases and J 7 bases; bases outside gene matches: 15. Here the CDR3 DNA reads TGCGCCAGCAGCGCCTACACAGGGGGCTTAAGGTATAATGAGCAGTTCTTC. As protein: CASSAYTGGLRYNEQFF.

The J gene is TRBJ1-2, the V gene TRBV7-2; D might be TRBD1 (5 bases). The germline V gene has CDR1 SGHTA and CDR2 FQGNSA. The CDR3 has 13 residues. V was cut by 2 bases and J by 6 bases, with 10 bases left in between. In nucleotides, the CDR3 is TGTGCCAGCAGCTTATGGGTAGGGGATGGCTACACCTTC. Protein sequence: CASSLWVGDGYTF.

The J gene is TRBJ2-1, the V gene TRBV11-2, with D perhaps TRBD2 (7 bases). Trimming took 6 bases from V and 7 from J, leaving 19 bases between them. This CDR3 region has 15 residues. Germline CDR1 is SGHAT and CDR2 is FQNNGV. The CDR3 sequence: CASSFYRAAGNEQFF. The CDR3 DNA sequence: TGTGCCAGCAGTTTCTACAGGGCAGCGGGGAATGAGCAGTTCTTC.

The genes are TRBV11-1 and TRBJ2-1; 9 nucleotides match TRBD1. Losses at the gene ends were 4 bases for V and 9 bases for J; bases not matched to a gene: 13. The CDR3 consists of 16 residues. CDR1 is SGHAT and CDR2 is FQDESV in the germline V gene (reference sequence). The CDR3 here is CASSSRGDRAWSEQFF. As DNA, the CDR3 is TGTGCCAGCAGCTCACGGGGGGACAGGGCGTGGAGTGAGCAGTTCTTC. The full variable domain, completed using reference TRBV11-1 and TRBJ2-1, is EAEVAQSPRYKITEKSQAVAFWCDPISGHATLYWYRQILGQGPELLVQFQDESVVDDSQLPKDRFSAERLKGVDSTLKIQPAELGDSAMYLCASSSRGDRAWSEQFFGPGTRLTVL.

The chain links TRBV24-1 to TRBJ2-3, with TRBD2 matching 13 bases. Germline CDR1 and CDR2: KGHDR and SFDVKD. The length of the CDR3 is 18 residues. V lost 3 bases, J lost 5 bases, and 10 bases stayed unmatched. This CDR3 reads CATSDPIGLAGVIDTQYF. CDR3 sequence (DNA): TGTGCCACCAGTGATCCCATAGGACTAGCGGGAGTCATAGATACGCAGTATTTT.

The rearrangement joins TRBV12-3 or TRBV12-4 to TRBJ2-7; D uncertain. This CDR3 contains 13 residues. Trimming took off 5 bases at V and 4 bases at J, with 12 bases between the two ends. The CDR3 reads CASSPSRRYEQYF. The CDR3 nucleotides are TGTGCCAGCAGTCCCTCCCGGCGTTACGAGCAGTACTTC.

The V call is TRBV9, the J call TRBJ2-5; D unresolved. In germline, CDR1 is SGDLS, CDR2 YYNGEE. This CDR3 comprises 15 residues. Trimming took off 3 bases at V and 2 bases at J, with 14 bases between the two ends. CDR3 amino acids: CASSAGGALQETQYF. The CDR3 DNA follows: TGTGCCAGCAGCGCGGGTGGTGCGCTGCAAGAGACCCAGTACTTC.

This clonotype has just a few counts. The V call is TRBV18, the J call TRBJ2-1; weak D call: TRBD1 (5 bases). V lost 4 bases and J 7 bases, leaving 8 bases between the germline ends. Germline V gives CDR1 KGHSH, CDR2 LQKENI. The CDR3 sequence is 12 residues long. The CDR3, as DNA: TGTGCCAGCTCACGACAGAGGAATGAGCAGTTCTTC. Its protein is CASSRQRNEQFF.

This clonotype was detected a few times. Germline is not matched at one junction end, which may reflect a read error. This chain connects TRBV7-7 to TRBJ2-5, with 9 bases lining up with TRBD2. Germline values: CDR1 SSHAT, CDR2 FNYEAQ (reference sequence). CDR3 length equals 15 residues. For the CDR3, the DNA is TGTGCTAGCAGCTTATTGACTAGCGGCCAAGAGACCCAGTACTTC. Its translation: CASSLLTSGQETQYF. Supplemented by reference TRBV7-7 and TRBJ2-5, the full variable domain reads GAGVSQSPRYKVTKRGQDVTLRCDPISSHATLYWYQQALGQGPEFLTYFNYEAQPDKSGLPSDRFSAERPEGSISTLTIQRTEQRDSAMYRCASSLLTSGQETQYFGPGTRLLVL.

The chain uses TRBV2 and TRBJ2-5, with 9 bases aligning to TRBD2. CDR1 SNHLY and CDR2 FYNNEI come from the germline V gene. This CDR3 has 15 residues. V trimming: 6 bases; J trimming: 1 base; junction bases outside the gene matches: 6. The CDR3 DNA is TGTGCCAGCAGGGGAGCTAGCGGGGCCCAAGAGACCCAGTACTTC. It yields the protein CASRGASGAQETQYF. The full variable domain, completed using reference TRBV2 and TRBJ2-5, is EPEVTQTPSHQVTQMGQEVILRCVPISNHLYFYWYRQILGQKVEFLVSFYNNEISEKSEIFDDQFSVERPDGSNFTLKIRSTKLEDSAMYFCASRGASGAQETQYFGPGTRLLVL.

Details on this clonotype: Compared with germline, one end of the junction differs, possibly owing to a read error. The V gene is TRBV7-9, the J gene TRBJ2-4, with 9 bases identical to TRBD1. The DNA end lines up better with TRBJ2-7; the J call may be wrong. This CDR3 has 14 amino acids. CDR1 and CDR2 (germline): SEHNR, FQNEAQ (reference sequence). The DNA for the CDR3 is TGTGCCGGCAGCACCGGACAGGGGCCCTACGAGCAGTACTTC. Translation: CAGSTGQGPYEQYF.